Ten or more counts support the clone carrying this TCR beta chain. Its target is unknown. These data are taken from a study of T-cell memory formation after mild COVID-19. The CDR3 consists of 15 residues. Germline trimming cut 6 bases from V and 5 bases from J; bases unmatched to any gene: 7. The authors produced TCR alpha and TCR beta cDNA libraries with sample barcodes and UMIs by 5'RACE using constant-segment primers. TCRdb re-derived calls from the 5' RACE reads in MiXCR, one entry per CDR3 protein. The sample carries 250,000 to 300,000 distinct CDR3 sequences, about 16% recorded once. Study-level results: Contracting CD4+ clones lay largely in CM and EM, with CD8+ ones residing in EMRA. There was no confirmation that second-wave clones peaking on day 37 were SARS-CoV-2 specific.

V and J are TRBV12-3 or TRBV12-4 and TRBJ2-4; 10 nucleotides match TRBD1. The clonotype was recovered from a young man who had mild COVID-19 (a few samples of this study predate the infection). Cell type and time point are not known. Sequences were obtained from PBMCs or a T cell subset sorted from them (not recorded which). The CDR3 sequence: CASSKTGGVENIQYF. The CDR3, as DNA: TGTGCCAGCAGCAAGACAGGGGGCGTAGAAAACATTCAGTACTTC.